This T cell receptor (beta chain) was sequenced in a study of Graves' ophthalmopathy and Graves' hyperthyroidism. This clonotype was observed at least ten times. Germline V gives CDR1 MNHEY, CDR2 SMNVEV (reference sequence). Losses at the gene ends were 4 bases for V and 7 bases for J; bases not matched to a gene: 12. The CDR3 covers 15 residues. Moderate-to-severe activity, CAS ≥3, NOSPECS ≥4 and duration under 3 months were recorded for donors with ophthalmopathy. Researchers took RNA transcripts and amplified TCR beta CDR3 regions from them. Investigators did first-round RT-PCR with HTBI primers, then second-round multiplex PCR. MiXCR, run by TCRdb on the multiplex PCR reads, gives a single entry per CDR3 protein. The sample has around 400,000 distinct CDR3 sequences, about 16% seen once.

The chain employs TRBV27 and TRBJ2-7, with TRBD2 matching 8 bases. Material for sequencing was peripheral blood. The TCR was taken from a woman younger than 35 with Graves' ophthalmopathy. CDR3 sequence reads: CASSSSGRAPGEQYF. DNA of the CDR3: TGTGCCAGCAGTTCCTCCGGGAGGGCCCCGGGAGAGCAGTACTTC.